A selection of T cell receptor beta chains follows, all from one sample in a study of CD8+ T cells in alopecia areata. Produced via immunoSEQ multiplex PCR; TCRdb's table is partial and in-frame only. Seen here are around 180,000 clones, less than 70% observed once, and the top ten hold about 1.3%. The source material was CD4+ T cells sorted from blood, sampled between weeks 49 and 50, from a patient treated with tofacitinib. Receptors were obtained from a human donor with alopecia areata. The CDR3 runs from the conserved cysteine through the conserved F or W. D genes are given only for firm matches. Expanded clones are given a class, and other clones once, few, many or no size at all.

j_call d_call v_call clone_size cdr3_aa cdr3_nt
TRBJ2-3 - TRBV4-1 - CASSRIGGADTQYF TGCGCCAGCAGCCGAATCGGCGGGGCAGATACGCAGTATTTT
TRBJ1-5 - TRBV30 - CAWSAMGVGQPQHF TGTGCCTGGAGTGCAATGGGCGTGGGACAGCCCCAGCATTTT
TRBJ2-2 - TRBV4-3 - CASSQDSGNTGELFF TGCGCCAGCAGCCAAGATTCCGGAAACACCGGGGAGCTGTTTTTT
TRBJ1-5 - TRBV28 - CASLSGYSNQPQHF TGTGCCAGCCTTAGCGGGTATAGCAATCAGCCCCAGCATTTT
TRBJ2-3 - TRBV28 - CASRDQGRDTQYF TGTGCCAGCAGAGATCAGGGGAGGGATACGCAGTATTTT
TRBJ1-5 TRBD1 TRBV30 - CAWSVQGGGGYQPQHF TGTGCCTGGAGTGTACAAGGTGGAGGGGGCTATCAGCCCCAGCATTTT
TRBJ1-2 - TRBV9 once CASSPGLYGYTF TGTGCCAGCAGCCCCGGTTTATATGGCTACACCTTC
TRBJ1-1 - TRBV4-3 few CASSQGGGGKAFF TGCGCCAGCAGCCAAGGGGGTGGTGGGAAAGCTTTCTTT
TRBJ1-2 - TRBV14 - CASSQDPTVYYTF TGTGCCAGCAGCCAAGATCCAACAGTCTACTACACCTTC
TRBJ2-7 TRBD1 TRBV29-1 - CSVAGTGGSSEQYF TGCAGCGTTGCCGGGACAGGGGGCTCGAGTGAGCAGTACTTC
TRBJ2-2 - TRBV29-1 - CSVFGVGTGELFF TGCAGCGTTTTTGGGGTGGGCACCGGGGAGCTGTTTTTT
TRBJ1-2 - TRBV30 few CAWSSTVYGYTF TGTGCCTGGAGTTCCACAGTGTATGGCTACACCTTC
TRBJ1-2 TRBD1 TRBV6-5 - CASSSRGHNGYTF TGTGCCAGCAGTTCCAGGGGGCACAATGGCTACACCTTC
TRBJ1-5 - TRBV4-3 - CASSQGYGNQPQHF TGCGCCAGCAGCCAGGGGTACGGAAATCAGCCCCAGCATTTT
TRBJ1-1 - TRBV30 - CAWNFKQGNTEAFF TGTGCCTGGAACTTCAAACAGGGGAACACTGAAGCTTTCTTT
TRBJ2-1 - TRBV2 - CASIGQAEQFF TGTGCCAGCATCGGGCAGGCCGAGCAGTTCTTC